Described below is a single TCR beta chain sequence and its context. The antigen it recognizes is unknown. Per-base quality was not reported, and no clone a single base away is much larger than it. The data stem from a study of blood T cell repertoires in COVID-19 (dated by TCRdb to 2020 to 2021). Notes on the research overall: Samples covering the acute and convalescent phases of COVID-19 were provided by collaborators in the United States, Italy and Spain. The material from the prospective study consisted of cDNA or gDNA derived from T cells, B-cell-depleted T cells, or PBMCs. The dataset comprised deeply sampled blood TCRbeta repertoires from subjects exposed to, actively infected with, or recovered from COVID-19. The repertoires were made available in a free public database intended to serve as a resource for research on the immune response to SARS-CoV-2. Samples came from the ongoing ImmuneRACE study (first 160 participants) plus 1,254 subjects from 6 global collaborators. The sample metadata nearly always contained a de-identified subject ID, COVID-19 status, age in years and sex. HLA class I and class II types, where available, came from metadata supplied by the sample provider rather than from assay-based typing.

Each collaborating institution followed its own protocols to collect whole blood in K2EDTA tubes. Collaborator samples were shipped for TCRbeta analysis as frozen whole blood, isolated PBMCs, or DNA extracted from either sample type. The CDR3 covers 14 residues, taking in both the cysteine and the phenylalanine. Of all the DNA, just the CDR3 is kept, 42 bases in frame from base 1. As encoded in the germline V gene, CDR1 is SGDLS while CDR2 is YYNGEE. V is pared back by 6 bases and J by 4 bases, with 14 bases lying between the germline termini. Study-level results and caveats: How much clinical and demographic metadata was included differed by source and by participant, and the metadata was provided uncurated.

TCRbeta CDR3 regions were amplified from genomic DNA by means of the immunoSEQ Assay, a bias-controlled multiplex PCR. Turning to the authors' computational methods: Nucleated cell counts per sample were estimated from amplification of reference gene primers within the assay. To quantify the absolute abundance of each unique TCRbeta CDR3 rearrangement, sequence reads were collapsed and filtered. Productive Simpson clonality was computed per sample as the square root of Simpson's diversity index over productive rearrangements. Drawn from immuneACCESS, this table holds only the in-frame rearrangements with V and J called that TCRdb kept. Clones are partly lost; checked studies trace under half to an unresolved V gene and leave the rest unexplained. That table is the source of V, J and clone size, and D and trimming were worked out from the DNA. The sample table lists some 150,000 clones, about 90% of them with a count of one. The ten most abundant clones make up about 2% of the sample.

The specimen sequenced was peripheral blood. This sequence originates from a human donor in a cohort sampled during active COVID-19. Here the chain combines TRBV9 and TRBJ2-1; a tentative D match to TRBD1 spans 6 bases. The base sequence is TGTGCCAGCAACCGGGACACACCATACAATGAGCAGTTCTTC. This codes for CASNRDTPYNEQFF.